The 25 T cell receptor beta chains below come from one sample, sequenced in a study of blood T cells in healthy people across ages. With a J-beta primer mix and a sample-barcoded 5' primer, a second PCR ran roughly 6 to 11 cycles. TCRdb reprocessed the 5' RACE reads with MiXCR, giving one entry per CDR3 protein. The data contain roughly 570,000 distinct CDR3 sequences, 25% to 30% of them seen just once; the ten biggest clones take up 15% to 20%. The specimen was blood. Source of these receptors: a woman aged 70 to 79 in good health.

This clonotype was seen only a few times. The gene calls are TRBV9 and TRBJ2-1, with a tentative D call TRBD2 (6 bases). Trimming left V 0 bases short and J 0 bases short, with 10 bases between. This CDR3 has 16 amino acids. The V gene's germline CDR1 is SGDLS and CDR2 YYNGEE. Here the CDR3 DNA reads TGTGCCAGCAGCGTAGTTCCGGGGGACTCCTACAATGAGCAGTTCTTC. Translated: CASSVVPGDSYNEQFF.

This clonotype appeared a few times. The V call is TRBV18, the J call TRBJ2-1; D tentatively reads TRBD1 or TRBD2 (5 bases each). The ends were cut back, 0 bases at V and 0 bases at J, with 9 bases in the middle. Germline CDR1 and CDR2: KGHSH and LQKENI. The CDR3 is made up of 16 amino acids. CDR3 residues: CASSPPTGRSYNEQFF. CDR3 DNA: TGTGCCAGCTCACCACCTACGGGGCGCTCCTACAATGAGCAGTTCTTC.

Remarks on this clonotype: A junction end diverges from the germline sequence, so it may reflect a read error. The rearrangement joins TRBV9 to TRBJ2-5, with 15 bases that match TRBD2. This CDR3 is built from 16 residues. Germline CDR1 and CDR2: SGDLS and YYNGEE. CDR3 sequence reads: CACSVGLAGGSETQYF. The CDR3 region has the DNA TGTGCCTGCAGCGTAGGACTAGCGGGGGGGTCGGAGACCCAGTACTTC.

This rearrangement joins TRBV5-1 to TRBJ1-4; D perhaps matches TRBD1 (5 bases). This CDR3 is built from 16 residues. Germline CDR1 SGHRS, CDR2 YFSETQ. V gave up 0 bases and J gave up 5 bases, with 14 bases separating them. The DNA of the CDR3 is TGCGCCAGCAGCTTGGCCTTAGCGGGGGAAAATGAAAAACTGTTTTTT. Translated: CASSLALAGENEKLFF. The full variable domain, with the rest looked up from reference TRBV5-1 and TRBJ1-4, is KAGVTQTPRYLIKTRGQQVTLSCSPISGHRSVSWYQQTPGQGLQFLFEYFSETQRNKGNFPGRFSGRQFSNSRSEMNVSTLELGDSALYLCASSLALAGENEKLFFGSGTQLSVL.

This clonotype was counted a few times. The chain employs TRBV9 and TRBJ1-6, with 9 nucleotides matching TRBD1. Germline CDR1 is SGDLS and CDR2 is YYNGEE. V dropped 1 base and J dropped 9; count of bases not matched to a gene: 8. The CDR3 spans 16 residues. The CDR3 spells CASSVLDRGLGSPLHF. In nucleotides, the CDR3 is TGTGCCAGCAGCGTACTGGACAGGGGTCTGGGTTCACCCCTCCACTTT.

The V and J genes are TRBV19 and TRBJ2-6, with D maybe TRBD2 (7 bases). Germline V lookup: CDR1 LNHDA, CDR2 SQIVND (reference sequence). Deletions cut 3 bases from V and 1 base from J, with 13 bases between. This CDR3 region has 17 residues. CDR3 amino acids: CASSMGGAYSGANVLTF. The CDR3 DNA follows: TGTGCCAGTAGTATGGGGGGGGCGTATTCTGGGGCCAACGTCCTGACTTTC.

This clonotype turned up a few times. The chain is built from TRBV20-1 and TRBJ2-2; TRBD1 is a possible D gene (6 bases). The CDR3 totals 14 residues. Trimming stripped 1 base from V and 6 bases from J, with 12 bases between. The germline CDR1 and CDR2 sequences are DFQATT and SNEGSKA (reference sequence). The CDR3 bases are TGCAGTGCTAGAGCACAGGGAGACGCCGGGGAGCTGTTTTTT. It codes for CSARAQGDAGELFF.

There are a few counts of this clonotype. This rearrangement joins TRBV5-1 to TRBJ2-5; D is ambiguous. The CDR3 runs 16 residues. In germline, CDR1 is SGHRS, CDR2 YFSETQ. The V and J ends lost 0 bases and 0 bases respectively, with 12 bases between them. CDR3 region: CASSLAAQPNQETQYF. Written as DNA, the CDR3 is TGCGCCAGCAGCTTGGCCGCACAGCCGAACCAAGAGACCCAGTACTTC.

This chain uses TRBV5-1 with TRBJ2-7; TRBD1 matches 12 bases. V lost 4 bases to trimming and J lost 1 base; unmatched junction nucleotides: 9. The CDR3 extends over 17 amino acids. Germline lookup yields CDR1 SGHRS and CDR2 YFSETQ. Here the CDR3 DNA reads TGCGCCAGCAGCGTGCGCCCGGGACAGGGGGCTTCCTACGAGCAGTACTTC. This codes for CASSVRPGQGASYEQYF.

This clonotype has just a few counts. The V call is TRBV7-2, the J call TRBJ2-7; 9 bases agree with TRBD1. From germline, CDR1 is SGHTA and CDR2 FQGNSA. The ends lost 2 bases at V and 0 bases at J; junction bases unmatched: 5. The length of the CDR3 is 16 residues. The CDR3 spells CASSLSGTGTSYEQYF. The CDR3 DNA sequence: TGTGCCAGCAGCTTATCCGGGACAGGGACCTCCTACGAGCAGTACTTC.

The rearrangement joins TRBV7-8 to TRBJ1-2; a possible D gene is TRBD1 (5 bases). The germline V gene encodes CDR1 SGHVS and CDR2 FQNEAQ. V gave up 5 bases and J gave up 1 base, with 14 bases separating them. The CDR3 runs to 15 residues. This chain's CDR3 is CASSLGGGYNYGYTF. CDR3 in DNA: TGTGCCAGCAGCCTGGGTGGGGGGTATAACTATGGCTACACCTTC.

CDR3 amino acids: CASTAKRTGRDGYTF. CDR3 coding DNA: TGTGCCAGCACCGCTAAAAGGACAGGGAGGGATGGCTACACCTTC. The rearrangement links TRBV6-5 to TRBJ1-2; 8 bases match TRBD1. This CDR3 comprises 15 residues. V dropped 7 bases and J dropped 6; count of bases not matched to a gene: 13. Germline loops: CDR1 MNHEY, CDR2 SVGAGI.

This chain connects TRBV7-2 to TRBJ1-5; D ambiguous. CDR1 is SGHTA and CDR2 is FQGNSA in the germline V gene. V was pared by 5 bases and J by 4 bases, with 9 bases between. CDR3 length: 13 residues. CDR3 amino acids: CASSQMNNQPQHF. The CDR3 coding sequence is TGTGCCAGCAGCCAAATGAATAATCAGCCCCAGCATTTT.

This clonotype turned up a few times. This chain connects TRBV5-1 to TRBJ1-1, with 7 positions matching TRBD1. The CDR3 runs 14 residues. V was pared by 4 bases and J by 9 bases, with 12 bases of the junction left unmatched. From germline, CDR1 is SGHRS and CDR2 YFSETQ. CDR3: CASSPDRVTIKAFF. DNA for the CDR3: TGCGCCAGCAGCCCAGACAGGGTGACAATAAAAGCTTTCTTT.

This clonotype was observed a few times. The rearrangement links TRBV5-1 to TRBJ2-5; 11 bases align to TRBD2. Looked up from germline, CDR1 is SGHRS and CDR2 is YFSETQ. The CDR3 extends over 14 amino acids. Trimming took 3 bases from V and 6 from J; bases not matched to a gene: 4. The CDR3 DNA follows: TGCGCCAGCAGCTCTAGCGGGGGGTCGAAGACCCAGTACTTC. Its translation is CASSSSGGSKTQYF.

In its sample, this clonotype was seen many times. The chain recombines TRBV7-9 with TRBJ1-5; the match to TRBD1 covers 9 bases. V was pared by 1 base and J by 2 bases, with 0 bases of the junction left unmatched. Germline V CDR1 and CDR2: SEHNR, FQNEAQ (reference sequence). This CDR3 contains 15 residues. DNA of the CDR3: TGTGCCAGCAGCTTAGGGACAGGGGGCAATCAGCCCCAGCATTTT. It encodes CASSLGTGGNQPQHF. Supplemented by reference TRBV7-9 and TRBJ1-5, the full variable domain reads DTGVSQNPRHKITKRGQNVTFRCDPISEHNRLYWYRQTLGQGPEFLTYFQNEAQLEKSRLLSDRFSAERPKGSFSTLEIQRTEQGDSAMYLCASSLGTGGNQPQHFGDGTRLSIL.

This clonotype has just a few counts. The J gene is TRBJ2-5, the V gene TRBV19, with 8 positions matching TRBD1. CDR3 size: 15 residues. V was clipped by 4 bases and J by 5 bases; unmatched bases: 9. Germline CDR1 is LNHDA and CDR2 is SQIVND (reference sequence). The CDR3 is CASSTTRQGWETQYF. The CDR3 bases are TGTGCCAGTAGTACAACCCGACAGGGGTGGGAGACCCAGTACTTC.

This clonotype was seen a handful of times. V usage is TRBV6-2 or TRBV6-3 and J usage is TRBJ2-7; D is possibly TRBD1 or TRBD2 (5 bases each). From germline, CDR1 is MNHEY and CDR2 SVGEGT. The V end lost 7 bases, the J end lost 6 bases, and 10 bases lay between the germline ends. The CDR3 length is 11 residues. The CDR3 here is CASKRGVEQYF. As DNA, the CDR3 is TGTGCCAGCAAGAGGGGTGTCGAGCAGTACTTC.

The V and J genes are TRBV5-4 and TRBJ2-5; 10 bases line up with TRBD2. With 0 bases clipped from V and 4 bases from J, the junction kept 9 bases outside the gene matches. Germline loops: CDR1 SGHNT, CDR2 YYREEE (reference sequence). The CDR3 is 17 amino acids. The CDR3 DNA reads TGTGCCAGCAGCTTGGCCGAAGCGGGGGGGCTTTCAGAGACCCAGTACTTC. The encoded protein is CASSLAEAGGLSETQYF. Full variable domain (rest looked up from reference TRBV5-4 and TRBJ2-5): ETGVTQSPTHLIKTRGQQVTLRCSSQSGHNTVSWYQQALGQGPQFIFQYYREEENGRGNFPPRFSGLQFPNYSSELNVNALELDDSALYLCASSLAEAGGLSETQYFGPGTRLLVL.

This clonotype has only a few counts. The rearrangement uses TRBV20-1 and TRBJ2-7, with a weak D call TRBD1 (6 bases). Trimming removed 6 bases from V and 4 bases from J, with 19 bases in between. Germline assignment: CDR1 DFQATT and CDR2 SNEGSKA (reference sequence). The CDR3 totals 14 residues. CDR3 sequence (DNA): TGCAGTGCCCTCAAACAGGGACCGACGTACGAGCAGTACTTC. This sequence encodes CSALKQGPTYEQYF.

This clonotype was detected ten times or more. The chain joins TRBV12-3 or TRBV12-4 to TRBJ1-2; D is undetermined. V lost 3 bases, J lost 3 bases, and 5 bases lay in between. The CDR3 is 12 residues long. CDR3 nucleotide sequence: TGTGCCAGCAGTTTTGAGGACTATGGCTACACCTTC. Translation: CASSFEDYGYTF.

This clonotype was detected a few times. This chain joins TRBV5-1 and TRBJ2-7; TRBD2 matches at 10 bases. V lost 4 bases to trimming and J lost 2 bases; unmatched junction nucleotides: 9. This CDR3 comprises 16 residues. Germline lookup yields CDR1 SGHRS and CDR2 YFSETQ. The CDR3 reads CASSPGLAIITYEQYF. The DNA of the CDR3 is TGCGCCAGCAGCCCGGGACTAGCGATTATAACCTACGAGCAGTACTTC.

This clonotype was seen more than once but under ten times. The rearrangement links TRBV20-1 to TRBJ2-5; D is ambiguous. Germline CDR1 is DFQATT and CDR2 is SNEGSKA (reference sequence). CDR3 size: 13 residues. Trimming shortened V by 3 bases and J by 1 base, and 9 bases separated the two germline ends. CDR3 nucleotides: TGCAGTGCTAGCCGCGCTTTCCAAGAGACCCAGTACTTC. This sequence encodes CSASRAFQETQYF.

This clonotype was seen once. The rearrangement joins TRBV5-1 to TRBJ2-1; D is uncertain. The germline V gene encodes CDR1 SGHRS and CDR2 YFSETQ. The CDR3 extends over 12 amino acids. V dropped 3 bases and J dropped 10 bases, with 11 bases sitting between them. The CDR3 DNA reads as TGCGCCAGCAGCTCAGATTACTTAGAGCAGTTCTTC. It codes for CASSSDYLEQFF.

The chain couples TRBV3-1 to TRBJ1-1, with 9 bases that match TRBD1. V was pared by 6 bases and J by 1 base, with 6 bases of the junction left unmatched. Looked up from germline, CDR1 is LGHDT and CDR2 is YNNKEL (reference sequence). The CDR3 loop spans 15 amino acids. Here the CDR3 reads CASRPRDRENTEAFF. The CDR3 DNA sequence: TGTGCCAGCAGACCCCGGGACAGGGAGAACACTGAAGCTTTCTTT.